This TCR beta chain was observed in a study of blood T cell repertoires in COVID-19. Study summary: Acute and convalescent COVID-19 specimens originated in the United States, Italy and Spain. PBMCs, B-cell-depleted T cells, or T cells provided the cDNA or gDNA that made up the material.

In the authors' methods: The assay estimated nucleated cells by amplifying reference gene primers. Profiled with immunoSEQ multiplex PCR; TCRdb holds only in-frame clones, not every one. Clonal size and the V and J genes are those of that table, whereas D and trimming came from the DNA. This table has approximately 37,000 clones, 80% to 95% appearing once. The CDR3 totals 13 residues. Trimming stripped 1 base from V and 9 bases from J, with 10 bases between. Germline V gene sequence: CDR1 SGHAT, CDR2 FQNNGV. The sequence came from a woman aged 80 or over with acute or convalescent COVID-19. The chain uses TRBV11-2 and TRBJ2-1, with D uncertain. Input material: peripheral blood. This CDR3 reads CASSLGLVGEQFF. CDR3 sequence (DNA): TGTGCCAGCAGCTTAGGGCTAGTTGGTGAGCAGTTCTTC.